This TCR beta chain came from a study of beta chain features in type 1 diabetes. The overall study: Researchers looked at some 99 million sorted cells across all samples.

CDR1 is SGHVS, CDR2 FNYEAQ, per germline. This CDR3 spans 13 amino acids. V lost 0 bases and J lost 7, with 10 bases in between. TCRB transcripts that were expressed got sequenced, as all of the isolated RNA had been reverse transcribed. Sequencing used immunoSEQ multiplex PCR; TCRdb keeps in-frame clones, though not all of them. The table includes around 160,000 clones, around 50% detected once. The clonotype originates from a man between 18 and 29 years old in good health. The chain carries TRBV7-6 and TRBJ2-7, with D possibly TRBD2 on 6 matching bases. The specimen sequenced was Tregs from blood. For the CDR3, the DNA is TGTGCCAGCAGCTTAGCGGAGGGACGGGAGCAGTACTTC. Amino acids: CASSLAEGREQYF.